This TCR beta chain was captured in a study of T cell repertoires in cytomegalovirus infection. Regarding the study as a whole: Predominance within the ex vivo response was attributable to HLA-C-restricted CMV-specific TCR beta clonotypes.

TCRdb reprocessed the reads with MiXCR, giving one entry per CDR3 protein. The sample has around 570,000 distinct CDR3 sequences; approximately 40% are singletons. A remark on this clonotype: Its specificity is not known.

With V trimmed by 6 bases and J by 6 bases, 5 bases remained unmatched. Germline V gene sequence: CDR1 MNHGY, CDR2 SAAAGT. The CDR3 length is 13 residues. Material: cultured PBMCs, obtained from culture after CMV antigen stimulation. This chain connects TRBV6-8 to TRBJ2-1, with 7 bases that match TRBD2. This TCR derives from a human donor in good health (CMV status not recorded). Some clones in this sample may be carry-over from other donors' samples. The chain's CDR3 is CASSRTSFNEQFF. Written as DNA, the CDR3 is TGTGCCAGCAGCCGGACTAGTTTCAATGAGCAGTTCTTC.